The present T cell receptor beta chain was sequenced within a study of molecular identifiers for immune sequencing clone quantification. Whole-study findings and limits: With a barcode shared among identical TCR molecules, highly expanded clone sizes could be underestimated.

Bulk TCR libraries were made with methods that had been previously described and with listed TCR primers. TCRdb analysed the PCR reads with MiXCR anew, one entry per CDR3 protein. The sample consists of 53,000 or so distinct CDR3 sequences, around 34% of them appearing once. Sorting was used to obtain naive CD8 T cells (CD8+CD4-CCR7+CD45RA+). This clonotype was picked up many times. Its antigen is not known. The sample was naive CD8+ T cells from blood, with Jurkat cell RNA spiked in. Subset defined: FACS-sorted CD8+CD4-CCR7+CD45RA+ naive T cells. The receptor was derived from a human donor in good health. Some libraries in this study had Jurkat cell RNA spiked in.

This CDR3 is CASSVGQTPNYGYTF. The DNA for the CDR3 is TGTGCCAGCAGCGTAGGGCAGACTCCTAACTATGGCTACACCTTC. The rearrangement joins TRBV9 to TRBJ1-2; D gene unclear. The CDR3 totals 15 residues. Trimming pared 0 bases from V and 0 bases from J, leaving 9 bases between. Looked up from germline, CDR1 is SGDLS and CDR2 is YYNGEE. Using reference TRBV9 and TRBJ1-2 for the parts outside the CDR3, the full variable domain is DSGVTQTPKHLITATGQRVTLRCSPRSGDLSVYWYQQSLDQGLQFLIQYYNGEERAKGNILERFSAQQFPDLHSELNLSSLELGDSALYFCASSVGQTPNYGYTFGSGTRLTVV.